These 23 T cell receptor beta chains were all obtained from the same sample, sequenced in a study of blood T cell repertoires in COVID-19. Method: immunoSEQ multiplex PCR; TCRdb's copy keeps in-frame clones and lacks some. The table has about 400,000 clones, nearly 90% seen once. Specimen: PBMCs or T cells enriched from blood (not recorded which). The receptors were gathered from a woman aged 30 to 39 who had recovered from COVID-19.

There are a few counts of this clone. The rearrangement uses TRBV11-2 and TRBJ1-2; perhaps TRBD1 as D (6 bases). Germline V gene sequence: CDR1 SGHAT, CDR2 FQNNGV. This CDR3 spans 14 amino acids. V was clipped by 1 base and J by 2 bases, with 8 bases between them. The DNA of the CDR3 is TGTGCCAGCAGCTTAGTCCAGGGGAACTATGGCTACACCTTC. It yields the protein CASSLVQGNYGYTF.

This chain joins TRBV4-3 and TRBJ1-6; 7 bases map to TRBD1. Germline V CDR1 and CDR2: LGHNA, YSLEER. This CDR3 has 15 residues. V lost 0 bases to trimming and J lost 7 bases; unmatched junction nucleotides: 3. In nucleotides, the CDR3 is TGCGCCAGCAGCCAAGACCGGGACAGAAATTCACCCCTCCACTTT. This codes for CASSQDRDRNSPLHF.

The chain joins TRBV2 to TRBJ1-2; D gene unclear. The CDR3 sequence is 14 residues long. The V gene lost 0 bases and the J gene lost 0 bases, with 5 bases spanning the gap. Germline-derived CDR1 and CDR2 are SNHLY and FYNNEI. CDR3 in DNA: TGTGCCAGCAGTGAAGCGCTAGCTAACTATGGCTACACCTTC. Translated, it gives CASSEALANYGYTF.

This clone was observed a single time. V is TRBV25-1 and J is TRBJ1-2; 11 bases line up with TRBD1. Germline trimming cut 8 bases from V and 8 bases from J; bases unmatched to any gene: 22. The CDR3 extends over 18 amino acids. CDR1 and CDR2 from the germline V gene are MGHDK and SYGVNS. The CDR3 nucleotides read TGTGCCAGCTCCCTCTCCGGGACAGGGGGAACTTCGGGGCGGGGCTACACCTTC. Its translation: CASSLSGTGGTSGRGYTF.

The chain is built from TRBV27 and TRBJ1-5, with 7 bases matching TRBD1. V lost 4 bases, J lost 1 base, and 19 bases stayed unmatched. Germline V CDR1 and CDR2: MNHEY, SMNVEV (reference sequence). The CDR3 runs 20 residues. The CDR3: CASSSSKTGNLGPSNQPQHF. The CDR3 bases are TGTGCCAGCAGTTCCTCCAAGACAGGGAATTTGGGGCCGAGCAATCAGCCCCAGCATTTT.

DNA of the CDR3: TGTGCCAGCAGTGGGGACAGGGTAATGGTAAAGGAGCAGTTCTTC. Translating gives CASSGDRVMVKEQFF. The V gene is TRBV7-2, the J gene TRBJ2-1; 9 nucleotides line up with TRBD1. Trimming at V came to 6 bases and at J to 10 bases, leaving 13 bases not matched to a gene. Germline V gene data show CDR1 as SGHTA and CDR2 as FQGNSA. The CDR3 is 15 amino acids. Looking up the rest from reference TRBV7-2 and TRBJ2-1 gives the full variable domain: GAGVSQSPSNKVTEKGKDVELRCDPISGHTALYWYRQSLGQGLEFLIYFQGNSAPDKSGLPSDRFSAERTGGSVSTLTIQRTQQEDSAVYLCASSGDRVMVKEQFFGPGTRLTVL.

Here the CDR3 reads CASSGPGGWDNEQFF. In DNA, the CDR3 is TGTGCCAGCAGCGGCCCAGGGGGCTGGGACAATGAGCAGTTCTTC. The chain has TRBV28 and TRBJ2-1; 8 nucleotides align to TRBD1. CDR1 is MDHEN, CDR2 SYDVKM, per germline. CDR3 size: 15 residues. Trimming took 6 bases from V and 5 from J; bases not matched to a gene: 9.

The chain has TRBV2 and TRBJ1-1; D gene unclear. The germline V and J ends were trimmed by 4 bases and 6 bases, with 9 bases remaining between them. This CDR3 contains 12 residues. The germline V gene encodes CDR1 SNHLY and CDR2 FYNNEI. CDR3 loop: CASSGISAEAFF. The CDR3, as DNA: TGTGCCAGCAGTGGGATAAGCGCTGAAGCTTTCTTT.

This clone was observed a single time. The chain carries TRBV2 and TRBJ1-1; a possible D gene is TRBD1 (6 bases). The CDR3 runs 14 residues. The V gene lost 5 bases and the J gene lost 1 base, with 11 bases spanning the gap. The V gene's germline CDR1 is SNHLY and CDR2 FYNNEI. Here the CDR3 reads CASSNRDRNTEAFF. In DNA, the CDR3 is TGTGCCAGCAGTAACAGGGATCGGAACACTGAAGCTTTCTTT.

The chain recombines TRBV28 with TRBJ2-3; 7 positions match TRBD2. CDR3 length equals 16 residues. V shed 5 bases and J 9 bases; nucleotides not matched to a gene: 17. Germline assignment: CDR1 MDHEN and CDR2 SYDVKM. The CDR3 loop is CASSPGRELSTATQYF. The CDR3 bases are TGTGCCAGCAGTCCAGGGCGGGAGTTAAGCACAGCGACGCAGTATTTT.

The chain carries TRBV5-4 and TRBJ2-3; TRBD2 aligns across 8 bases. Per germline, CDR1 SGHNT and CDR2 YYREEE (reference sequence). The V segment lost 2 bases and the J segment 2 bases; nucleotides outside the gene matches: 7. This CDR3 contains 16 residues. CDR3 in DNA: TGTGCCAGCAGCTTAAAAACTAGCGGTATCACAGATACGCAGTATTTT. Its protein product is CASSLKTSGITDTQYF. The whole variable domain, filled in from reference TRBV5-4 and TRBJ2-3, reads ETGVTQSPTHLIKTRGQQVTLRCSSQSGHNTVSWYQQALGQGPQFIFQYYREEENGRGNFPPRFSGLQFPNYSSELNVNALELDDSALYLCASSLKTSGITDTQYFGPGTRLTVL.

The sample holds one count of this clone. The chain recombines TRBV4-2 with TRBJ1-2; a weak D match, TRBD1 (6 bases). V lost 4 bases to trimming and J lost 5 bases, with 17 bases between them. CDR3 length equals 15 residues. In germline, CDR1 is LGHNA, CDR2 YNFKEQ. The CDR3 coding sequence is TGTGCCAGCAGCCCGCCCGGACAGATAGAATATGGCTACACCTTC. Translation: CASSPPGQIEYGYTF.

The gene calls are TRBV5-1 and TRBJ2-1, with 8 bases aligning to TRBD2. The trim removed 6 bases at V and 0 bases at J, leaving 5 bases unmatched. CDR3 length equals 15 residues. Germline V gene sequence: CDR1 SGHRS, CDR2 YFSETQ. The CDR3 DNA sequence: TGCGCCAGCAACTTAGCGGGAAACTCCTACAATGAGCAGTTCTTC. As protein: CASNLAGNSYNEQFF.

V usage is TRBV19 and J usage is TRBJ1-6, with 8 bases matching TRBD1. With 1 base clipped from V and 7 bases from J, the junction kept 9 bases outside the gene matches. CDR1 and CDR2 (germline): LNHDA, SQIVND (reference sequence). CDR3 length: 17 residues. In nucleotides, the CDR3 is TGTGCCAGTAGTATAGGTCCCTCAGGGGACAGGAATTCACCCCTCCACTTT. Its protein is CASSIGPSGDRNSPLHF. The full variable domain, rest sourced from reference TRBV19 and TRBJ1-6, is DGGITQSPKYLFRKEGQNVTLSCEQNLNHDAMYWYRQDPGQGLRLIYYSQIVNDFQKGDIAEGYSVSREKKESFPLTVTSAQKNPTAFYLCASSIGPSGDRNSPLHFGNGTRLTVT.

This rearrangement joins TRBV18 to TRBJ1-2; TRBD1 might be the D (6 bases). The length of the CDR3 is 14 residues. Germline V lookup: CDR1 KGHSH, CDR2 LQKENI. The V and J ends lost 5 bases and 5 bases respectively, with 15 bases between them. For the CDR3, the DNA is TGTGCCAGCTCATCCGGACAGACCAATTATGGCTACACCTTC. Encoded protein: CASSSGQTNYGYTF.

This sequence joins TRBV11-2 and TRBJ1-4, with D possibly being TRBD1 (6 bases). Germline CDR1 is SGHAT and CDR2 is FQNNGV. The CDR3 totals 15 residues. With 5 bases removed from V and 7 bases from J, the gap between germline ends came to 17 bases. The CDR3 sequence is CASSTPTGSAEKLFF. CDR3 nucleotides: TGTGCCAGCAGCACGCCGACAGGATCGGCTGAAAAACTGTTTTTT.

In the case of this clone: A junction boundary mismatches the germline segment, possibly from a read error. This chain connects TRBV7-7 to TRBJ2-2; 7 bases agree with TRBD1. The CDR3 covers 15 residues. The germline V gene encodes CDR1 SSHAT and CDR2 FNYEAQ (reference sequence). This CDR3 reads CASSPTGLSTGELFF. CDR3 DNA sequence: TGTGCTAGCAGCCCGACAGGGCTCTCCACCGGGGAGCTGTTTTTT. Supplemented by reference TRBV7-7 and TRBJ2-2, the full variable domain reads GAGVSQSPRYKVTKRGQDVTLRCDPISSHATLYWYQQALGQGPEFLTYFNYEAQPDKSGLPSDRFSAERPEGSISTLTIQRTEQRDSAMYRCASSPTGLSTGELFFGEGSRLTVL.

This clone was picked up one time. The chain couples TRBV7-9 to TRBJ2-1; the match to TRBD2 covers 10 bases. J gave up 9 bases and V 3 bases, and 14 bases lay outside the gene matches. The CDR3 runs 17 residues. Germline CDR1 is SEHNR and CDR2 is FQNEAQ (reference sequence). The CDR3 nucleotides are TGTGCCAGCAGCTTTTGGCGAGCGGGAGGGCCTGGTTCTGAGCAGTTCTTC. Its translation: CASSFWRAGGPGSEQFF.

This chain connects TRBV2 to TRBJ1-6; a weak D match, TRBD1 (5 bases). The V end was cut by 6 bases, the J end by 9 bases, with 15 bases between. CDR3 length: 14 amino acids. Per germline, CDR1 SNHLY and CDR2 FYNNEI. The CDR3 here is CASSSTERGSPLHF. DNA for the CDR3: TGTGCCAGCAGCTCGACAGAGCGAGGTTCACCCCTCCACTTT. Looking up the rest from reference TRBV2 and TRBJ1-6 gives the full variable domain: EPEVTQTPSHQVTQMGQEVILRCVPISNHLYFYWYRQILGQKVEFLVSFYNNEISEKSEIFDDQFSVERPDGSNFTLKIRSTKLEDSAMYFCASSSTERGSPLHFGNGTRLTVT.

J is TRBJ1-5 and V is TRBV6-5; TRBD1 matches 8 bases. This CDR3 spans 14 amino acids. Germline values: CDR1 MNHEY, CDR2 SVGAGI. Trimming cost V 6 bases and J 4 bases; bases outside gene matches: 5. CDR3 protein: CASRKDRENQPQHF. CDR3 sequence (DNA): TGTGCCAGCAGAAAGGACAGGGAAAATCAGCCCCAGCATTTT.

As to this clone: The same CDR3 arises from other DNA sequences in this sample as well. The chain recombines TRBV5-1 with TRBJ1-4; TRBD1 matches at 7 bases. V trimming: 2 bases; J trimming: 7 bases; junction bases outside the gene matches: 2. Germline assignment: CDR1 SGHRS and CDR2 YFSETQ. CDR3 length: 13 residues. The CDR3 nucleotides are TGCGCCAGCAGCTTAAACAGGGGTGAAAAACTGTTTTTT. It specifies CASSLNRGEKLFF.

The rearrangement joins TRBV24-1 to TRBJ2-7, with 8 nucleotides matching TRBD1. Germline loops: CDR1 KGHDR, CDR2 SFDVKD. The CDR3 has 14 amino acids. With V trimmed by 7 bases and J by 6 bases, 10 bases remained unmatched. The CDR3 DNA reads TGTGCCACCAGCTCAGGACAGGGAAAGGGCGAGCAGTACTTC. Its protein product is CATSSGQGKGEQYF.

The chain has TRBV29-1 and TRBJ1-2, with D unresolved. The germline V gene encodes CDR1 SQVTM and CDR2 ANQGSEA. This CDR3 has 11 amino acids. Trimming shortened V by 5 bases and J by 0 bases, and 4 bases separated the two germline ends. The CDR3 sequence is CSVTANYGYTF. The CDR3 DNA sequence: TGCAGCGTTACAGCTAACTATGGCTACACCTTC.